The entry below describes one T cell receptor (beta chain). This record belongs to a study of blood T cell repertoires in COVID-19. Study as a whole: Some COVID-19 samples were acute and others convalescent; all came from the United States, Italy and Spain. Sources were T cells, B-cell-depleted T cells, or PBMCs; the material itself was cDNA or gDNA.

In the original processing: Amplification of reference gene primers was used by the study to estimate nucleated cell counts. Sequencing used immunoSEQ multiplex PCR; TCRdb keeps in-frame clones, though not all of them. V and J calls and clone size are as listed in that table; D and trimming were resolved from the DNA. The sample contains about 190,000 clones, 84% of which appear only once. From germline, CDR1 is KGHSH and CDR2 LQKENI. Trimming pared 3 bases from V and 8 bases from J, leaving 11 bases between. CDR3 length: 13 amino acids. This chain joins TRBV18 and TRBJ2-1; no clear D gene. This clonotype originated in a woman in her seventies with active or convalescent COVID-19. The sequenced sample was peripheral blood. DNA for the CDR3: TGTGCCAGCTCACCGCGTACAGACGATGAGCAGTTCTTC. As protein: CASSPRTDDEQFF.